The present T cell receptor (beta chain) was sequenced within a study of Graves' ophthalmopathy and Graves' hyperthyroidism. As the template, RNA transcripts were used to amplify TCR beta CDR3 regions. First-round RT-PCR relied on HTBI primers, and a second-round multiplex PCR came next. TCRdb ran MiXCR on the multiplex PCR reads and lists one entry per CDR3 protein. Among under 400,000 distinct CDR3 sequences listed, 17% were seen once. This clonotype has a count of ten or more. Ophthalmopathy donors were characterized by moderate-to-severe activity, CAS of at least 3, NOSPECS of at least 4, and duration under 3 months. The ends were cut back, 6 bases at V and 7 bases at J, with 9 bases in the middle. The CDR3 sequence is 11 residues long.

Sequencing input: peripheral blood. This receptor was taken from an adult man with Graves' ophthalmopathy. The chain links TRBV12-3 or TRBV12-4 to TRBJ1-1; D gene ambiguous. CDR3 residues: CASSREDEAFF. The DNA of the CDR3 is TGTGCCAGCAGCCGGGAGGATGAAGCTTTCTTT.